This paragraph reports one T cell receptor (beta chain). It lacks a known antigen. No clone much larger than this one lies a single base away; base qualities are absent. Peripheral blood CD8+ and CD4+ T cells from healthy donors, Susac syndrome patients and multiple sclerosis patients were profiled using high-throughput TCR beta sequencing. Multiple sclerosis controls were treatment-naive patients with stable or active relapsing-remitting disease fulfilling revised McDonald criteria. Bulk CD8+ and CD4+ T cells were purified magnetically by negative isolation, whereas CD8+ TEMRA cells were enriched by FACS. Blood was collected in EDTA tubes and processed within 24 hours, with PBMCs isolated through density gradient centrifugation. PBMCs intended for TCR sequencing were cryopreserved in liquid nitrogen and thawed later in a water bath at 37 degrees C. The sorted or isolated CD4+, CD8+ and CD8+ TEMRA cells reached a purity of at least 90%.

RNA was extracted using the RNeasy kit, and roughly 0.5 to 1 microgram was reverse transcribed with random hexamers. The immunoSEQ multiplex PCR assay, which covers 54 Vbeta and 13 Jbeta segments, was used to amplify TCR beta CDR3 regions. PCR amplification bias was corrected using a synthetic template baseline for primer optimization and computational correction. Per the source publication's procedure: Only productive sequences were kept, with reads annotated to V, D and J genes according to IMGT and analyzed in immunoSEQ Analyzer. Clonality was calculated as one minus the Shannon entropy normalized by log2 of the number of productive unique sequences. Public and private clones were assessed among the 100 most prevalent clones of each patient and control. Susac-specific clones were defined as absent from healthy and MS cohorts, 850 to 1,300 published viral clones and other ImmuneACCESS disease sequences. TCRdb reworked the public reads: Q25 trimming with fastp, MiXCR clone assembly, productive beta chains retained. CDR3 protein sequences are deduplicated, and each keeps its most common genes and DNA. What appears here as the V and J calls and clone size reflects TCRdb's work, not the paper's. The sample table contains hundreds of thousands of distinct CDR3 sequences; only one count was recorded for more than 80% of them. The ten most abundant clones make up 0.12% of the sample.

The sample is drawn from a study of CD8 T cells in Susac syndrome (dated 2019 in TCRdb). General notes on the study: Repertoire sequencing was used to test whether CD8+ T cell activation and differentiation in Susac syndrome was antigen driven. Clonality of the CD8+ T cell repertoire was compared between about a dozen healthy donors, roughly 14 Susac syndrome patients and roughly 16 multiple sclerosis patients.

Results the study describes overall, beyond this receptor: The study acknowledged that relatively few individuals were included in the TCR sequencing and HLA analysis.

Sample: CD8+ T cells from PBMCs. The sequence was obtained from a human donor with multiple sclerosis.

The CDR3 corresponds to CASSYAWGTNEKLFF. In nucleotide form, the sequence is TGTGCCAGCAGTTACGCCTGGGGAACTAATGAAAAACTGTTTTTT. The V gene is TRBV6-5 and the J gene is TRBJ1-4; no D gene is confidently identified. The CDR3 runs 15 residues from the cysteine to the phenylalanine. The retained sequence is limited to the CDR3, 45 bases, with the frame set at the first base. Per the germline V gene, MNHEY is the CDR1 and SVGAGI is the CDR2. V and J lose 2 bases and 1 base, and a span of 8 bases separates them.